The rows below give T cell receptor beta chains drawn from one sample of a study of response to subunit inactivated influenza vaccine. MiXCR, applied by TCRdb to the RT-PCR reads, yields one record per CDR3 protein. The repertoire holds roughly 460,000 distinct CDR3 sequences, with approximately 10% as singletons. The starting material was PBMCs from blood, obtained 45 days after vaccination. These TCRs come from a middle-aged man who received an inactivated influenza vaccine. Each CDR3 is given with its conserved first and last residue. The order of the fields is V gene, D gene, clone size, J gene, CDR3 DNA, CDR3 protein. A D gene is named only where the DNA matches it firmly. Not every row has a clone size; where given, it reads once, few, many or a size class.

>TRBV15|NA|few|TRBJ1-3
TGTGCCACCAGCAGAGATAGTATGCGACAGGCCAACTCTGGAAACACCATATATTTT
CATSRDSMRQANSGNTIYF
>TRBV20-1|NA|few|TRBJ1-3
TGCAGTGCTAGAGAGCCGGGACTTCCCTCTGGAAACACCATATATTTT
CSAREPGLPSGNTIYF
>TRBV24-1|TRBD2|NA|TRBJ2-7
TGTGCCACCAGTGATGCCGGACTAGCGGGGACCTACGAGCAGTACTTC
CATSDAGLAGTYEQYF
>TRBV20-1|NA|NA|TRBJ2-5
TGCAGTGCTAGAGCCGCGGGGACCGGCAAAGAGACCCAGTACTTC
CSARAAGTGKETQYF
>TRBV4-1|TRBD1|few|TRBJ2-5
TGCGCCAGCAGCCTCCAACAGGGGAATGGGGAGACCCAGTACTTC
CASSLQQGNGETQYF
>TRBV12-3/TRBV12-4|TRBD2|few|TRBJ2-1
TGTGCCAGCAGTTTGTGGACTAGCGGGGACAATGAGCAGTTCTTC
CASSLWTSGDNEQFF
>TRBV21-1|NA|once|TRBJ2-7
TGTGCCAGCAGCAAAAAGGGGGGCTCCTACGAGCAGTACTTC
CASSKKGGSYEQYF
>TRBV6-2/TRBV6-3|NA|many|TRBJ2-7
TGTGCCAGCGTACGGAGGATGCTGACAGGAGCCTACGAGCAGTACTTC
CASVRRMLTGAYEQYF
>TRBV7-2|NA|many|TRBJ2-7
TGTGCCAGCAGCTTAGACGGACTCTACGAGCAGTACTTC
CASSLDGLYEQYF
>TRBV20-1|NA|many|TRBJ2-7
TGCAGTGCCCGACCGCTTAGTAGATACGAGCAGTACTTC
CSARPLSRYEQYF
>TRBV12-3/TRBV12-4|NA|NA|TRBJ1-1
TGTGCCAGCAGTCAGCTAGGAACTGAAGCTTTCTTT
CASSQLGTEAFF
>TRBV27|NA|few|TRBJ2-7
TGTGCCAGCAGTCTGCAACCGAGGAGCTCCTACGAGCAGTACTTC
CASSLQPRSSYEQYF
>TRBV6-1|NA|NA|TRBJ2-7
TGTGCCAGCAGTCAAACACCGGCGGGCGAGCAGTACTTC
CASSQTPAGEQYF
>TRBV7-2|NA|NA|TRBJ1-2
TGTGCCAGCAGCTTAGCGTCAGCTACAAACTATGGCTACACCTTC
CASSLASATNYGYTF
>TRBV20-1|NA|NA|TRBJ2-1
TGCAGTGCTAGAGATTTGCGGCCCTACAATGAGCAGTTCTTC
CSARDLRPYNEQFF
>TRBV11-2|TRBD1|NA|TRBJ2-7
TGTGCCAGCAGCGAGGACAGGGGACTTTCCATCCACGAGCAGTACTTC
CASSEDRGLSIHEQYF
>TRBV6-5|TRBD2|few|TRBJ2-3
TGTGCCAGCAGTTACACTAGCGGGGTCCTAGATACGCAGTATTTT
CASSYTSGVLDTQYF
>TRBV7-2|TRBD2|few|TRBJ2-1
TGTGCCAGCAGCACTCAGCGGGGGGCCGGGGGTGAGCAGTTCTTC
CASSTQRGAGGEQFF
>TRBV15|NA|few|TRBJ2-7
TGTGCCACCAGCAGAGTCCAGGGTTCCGAGCAGTACTTC
CATSRVQGSEQYF
>TRBV19|NA|NA|TRBJ1-5
TGTGCCAGTAGTATAGTGACAGGCGATAGCAATCAGCCCCAGCATTTT
CASSIVTGDSNQPQHF
>TRBV20-1|NA|many|TRBJ2-5
TGCAGTGCTAGAGATCAGGGGAAAGAGACCCAGTACTTC
CSARDQGKETQYF
>TRBV6-1|NA|few|TRBJ2-7
TGTGCCAGCAGTGAATCCCCTTTCACCTACGAGCAGTACTTC
CASSESPFTYEQYF
>TRBV7-9|TRBD2|few|TRBJ2-1
TGTGCCAGCGGCCGGCCGCTAGCGGGGACCTTATATAGCTCCTACAATGAGCAGTTCTTC
CASGRPLAGTLYSSYNEQFF
>TRBV15|NA|many|TRBJ2-3
TGTGCCACCAGCCCCAGGTGGGGCACAGATACGCAGTATTTT
CATSPRWGTDTQYF
>TRBV20-1|NA|few|TRBJ2-7
TGCAGTGCTAGAGATCAGGATCCGGGACGGGTGGGAAAGCAGTACTTC
CSARDQDPGRVGKQYF
>TRBV27|NA|many|TRBJ2-7
TGTGCCAGCAGTTTATCGGGGTTATCCTACGAGCAGTACTTC
CASSLSGLSYEQYF
>TRBV6-5|NA|NA|TRBJ2-1
TGTGCCAGCAGTTACTCGATAAAGGGCGATCATGAGCAGTTCTTC
CASSYSIKGDHEQFF